Listed below are T cell receptor beta chains from one sample, sequenced in a study of regulatory T cells in long-lasting Graves disease. TCRdb re-called the multiplex PCR reads with MiXCR, one entry per CDR3 protein. The data contain under 700,000 distinct CDR3 sequences, approximately 16% of them seen just once; the ten biggest clones take up 25%. Separately, the same data were catalogued under a study of T cells in Graves' hyperthyroidism and ophthalmopathy.

The starting material was peripheral blood mononuclear cells (PBMCs), obtained at new diagnosis, from a patient treated with antithyroid drugs. Receptors were obtained from a woman aged 35-65 years with Graves disease. Each CDR3 is given with its conserved first and last residue. D genes are given only for firm matches.

>TRBV11-2|NA|TRBD1
CAGSYRGRETQYF
>TRBV5-1|TRBJ2-1|NA
CASSSSGTSLF
>TRBV2|TRBJ1-1|NA
CASSDFQGGMNTEAFF
>TRBV28|TRBJ1-5|NA
CATIGGGQPQHF
>TRBV28|TRBJ2-5|TRBD2
CASTGLAGLEYF
>TRBV20-1|TRBJ2-7|TRBD2
CSAISGGNYEQYF
>TRBV6-1|TRBJ2-7|TRBD1
CASSKPGQMGEQYF
>TRBV6-5|TRBJ1-4|TRBD1
CASSYETGWNEKLFF
>TRBV7-3|TRBJ2-3|NA
CASSLDRDSFSTDTQYF
>TRBV10-3|TRBJ1-5|NA
CAISDSSSNQPQHF
>TRBV2|TRBJ2-5|NA
CASSEAWGGKTQYF
>TRBV12-3/TRBV12-4|TRBJ2-1|NA
CASRGGSEFF
>TRBV30|TRBJ2-7|TRBD1
CAYRDRGYEQYF
>TRBV20-1|TRBJ1-5|TRBD1
CSARDRTGVQPQHF
>TRBV29-1|TRBJ1-2|NA
CSVDTVMGGYTF
>TRBV6-5|TRBJ2-5|NA
CASSYELKETQYF
>TRBV14|TRBJ2-5|NA
CASSQGWEFQETQYF
>TRBV27|TRBJ2-7|NA
CASSLAGQTYEQYF
>TRBV3-1|TRBJ1-6|NA
CASSQGRATYNSPLHF
>TRBV10-3|TRBJ1-1|TRBD1
CAIRGTGTNTEAFF
>TRBV7-9|TRBJ2-5|TRBD2
CASSEGLAGETQYF
>TRBV27|TRBJ1-6|NA
CASNDISSYNSPLHF
>TRBV28|TRBJ2-7|NA
CASTRGGGFHEQYF
>TRBV7-9|TRBJ2-1|NA
CASSSGGPLIGQFF